This T cell receptor beta chain is drawn from a study of control samples from healthy donors and cancer patients (dated by TCRdb to 2020 to 2021). The library relied on the immunoSEQ multiplex PCR assay. This immuneACCESS table, as held by TCRdb, lists in-frame sequences with V and J called but not all clones. Of the missing ones, under half trace to an unresolved V gene in checked studies; the others have no known cause. Present in this sample are about 41,000 clones, approximately 94% of which were seen just once. The ten biggest clones cover around 25% of the sample. Note on this clone: Its cognate antigen has yet to be identified. It has no much larger one-base neighbor in the sample; base qualities were not kept.

The cysteine opens and the phenylalanine closes a CDR3 of 17 amino acids. The read is trimmed to its CDR3 DNA, 51 bases read in frame from base 1. V sheds 3 bases and J sheds 2 bases, leaving 16 bases between their ends. The germline V gene yields KGHDR for CDR1 and SFDVKD for CDR2. The sequenced sample was blood. The clonotype originates from a man aged 60 to 69 in good health. The rearranged segments are TRBV24-1 and TRBJ1-3, and the D gene may be TRBD1, 5 bases matching. The nucleotide sequence is TGTGCCACCAGTGATCCAACGGGACCCGGGGCTGGAAACACCATATATTTT. Its translation reads: CATSDPTGPGAGNTIYF.